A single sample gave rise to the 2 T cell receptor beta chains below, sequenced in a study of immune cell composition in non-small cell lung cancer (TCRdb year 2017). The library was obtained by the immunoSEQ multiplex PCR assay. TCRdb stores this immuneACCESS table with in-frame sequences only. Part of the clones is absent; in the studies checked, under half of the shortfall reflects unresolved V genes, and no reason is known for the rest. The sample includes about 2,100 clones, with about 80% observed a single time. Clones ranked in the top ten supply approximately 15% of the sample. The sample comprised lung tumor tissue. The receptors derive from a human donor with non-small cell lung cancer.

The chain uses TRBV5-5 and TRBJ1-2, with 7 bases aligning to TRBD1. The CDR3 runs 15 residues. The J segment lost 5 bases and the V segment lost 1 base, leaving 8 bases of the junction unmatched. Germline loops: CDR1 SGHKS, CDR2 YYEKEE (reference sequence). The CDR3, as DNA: TGTGCCAGCAGCTTGTGGACAGGAATTGGGTATGGCTACACCTTC. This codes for CASSLWTGIGYGYTF.

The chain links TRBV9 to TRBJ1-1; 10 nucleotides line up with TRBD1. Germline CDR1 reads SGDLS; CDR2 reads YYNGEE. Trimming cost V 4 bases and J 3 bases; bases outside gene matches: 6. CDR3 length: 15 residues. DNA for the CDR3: TGTGCCAGCAGCCCCTGGACAGGGGGGGACACTGAAGCTTTCTTT. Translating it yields CASSPWTGGDTEAFF.